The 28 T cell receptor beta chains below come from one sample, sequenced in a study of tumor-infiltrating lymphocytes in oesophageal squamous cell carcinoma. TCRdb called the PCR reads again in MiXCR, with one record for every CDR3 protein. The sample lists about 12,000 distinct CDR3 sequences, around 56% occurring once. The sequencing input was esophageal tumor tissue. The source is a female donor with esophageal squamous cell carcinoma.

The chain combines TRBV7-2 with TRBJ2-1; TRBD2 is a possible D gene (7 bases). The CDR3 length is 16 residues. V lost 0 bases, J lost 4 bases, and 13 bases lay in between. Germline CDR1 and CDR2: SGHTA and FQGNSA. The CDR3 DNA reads TGTGCCAGCAGCTTAGCCGCGGGGGCGGCTTACAATGAGCAGTTCTTC. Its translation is CASSLAAGAAYNEQFF.

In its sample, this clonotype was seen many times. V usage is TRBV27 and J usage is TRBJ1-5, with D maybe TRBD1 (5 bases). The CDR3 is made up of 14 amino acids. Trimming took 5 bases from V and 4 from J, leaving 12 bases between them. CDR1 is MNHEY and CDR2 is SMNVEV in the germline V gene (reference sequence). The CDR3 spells CASSPWGGNQPQHF. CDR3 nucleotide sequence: TGTGCCAGCAGTCCCTGGGGGGGAAATCAGCCCCAGCATTTT.

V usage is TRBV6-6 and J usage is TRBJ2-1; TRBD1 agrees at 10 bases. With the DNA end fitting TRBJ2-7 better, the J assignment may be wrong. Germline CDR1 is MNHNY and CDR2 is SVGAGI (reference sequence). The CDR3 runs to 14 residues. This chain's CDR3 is CASSYSTGGNEQYF. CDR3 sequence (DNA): TGTGCCAGCAGTTACTCGACAGGGGGCAATGAGCAGTACTTC.

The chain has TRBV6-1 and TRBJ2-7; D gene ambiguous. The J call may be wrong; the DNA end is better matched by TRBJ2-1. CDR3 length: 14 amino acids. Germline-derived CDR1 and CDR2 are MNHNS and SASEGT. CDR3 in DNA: TGTGCCAGCAGTCCGGCAGAGTCCTACAATGAGCAGTTCTTC. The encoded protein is CASSPAESYNEQFF.

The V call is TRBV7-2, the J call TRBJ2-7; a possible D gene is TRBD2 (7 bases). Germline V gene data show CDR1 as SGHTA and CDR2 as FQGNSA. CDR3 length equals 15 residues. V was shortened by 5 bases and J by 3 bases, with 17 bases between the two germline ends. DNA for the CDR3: TGTGCCAGCAGCCCCTTCGAGGGGGGGCACTACGAGCAGTACTTC. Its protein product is CASSPFEGGHYEQYF.

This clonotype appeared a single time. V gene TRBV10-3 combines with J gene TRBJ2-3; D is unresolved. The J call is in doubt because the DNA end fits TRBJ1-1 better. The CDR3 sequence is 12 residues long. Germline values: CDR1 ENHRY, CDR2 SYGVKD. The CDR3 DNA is TGTGCCATCAGGACGGGGAACACTGAAGCTTTCTTT. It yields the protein CAIRTGNTEAFF.

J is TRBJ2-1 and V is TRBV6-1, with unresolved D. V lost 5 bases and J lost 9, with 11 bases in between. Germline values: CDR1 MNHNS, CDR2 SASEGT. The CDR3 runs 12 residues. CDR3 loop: CASSYNEPEQFF. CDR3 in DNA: TGTGCCAGCAGTTACAACGAGCCTGAGCAGTTCTTC.

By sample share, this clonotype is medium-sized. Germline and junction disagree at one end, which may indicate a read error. CDR3 sequence reads: CASTLGGSDTQYF. The CDR3 coding sequence is TGTGCCAGCACCTTAGGGGGTTCAGATACGCAGTATTTT. V is TRBV7-9 and J is TRBJ2-3; weak D call: TRBD1 (6 bases). CDR1 SEHNR and CDR2 FQNEAQ come from the germline V gene (reference sequence). The CDR3 consists of 13 residues.

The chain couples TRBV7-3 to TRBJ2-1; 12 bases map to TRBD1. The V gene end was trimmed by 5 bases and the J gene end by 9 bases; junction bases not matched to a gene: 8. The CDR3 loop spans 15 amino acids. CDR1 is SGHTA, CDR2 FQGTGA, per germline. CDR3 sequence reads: CASSVTGTGGSEQFF. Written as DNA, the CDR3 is TGTGCCAGCAGCGTCACCGGGACAGGGGGCAGTGAGCAGTTCTTC.

CDR3 sequence reads: CASSSTSGGNSYNEQYF. CDR3 coding DNA: TGTGCCAGCAGTTCTACTAGCGGGGGTAACTCCTACAATGAGCAGTACTTC. V gene TRBV6-1 combines with J gene TRBJ2-5; 11 nucleotides agree with TRBD2. With 5 bases clipped from V and 11 bases from J, the junction kept 19 bases outside the gene matches. From germline, CDR1 is MNHNS and CDR2 SASEGT. The CDR3 covers 17 residues.

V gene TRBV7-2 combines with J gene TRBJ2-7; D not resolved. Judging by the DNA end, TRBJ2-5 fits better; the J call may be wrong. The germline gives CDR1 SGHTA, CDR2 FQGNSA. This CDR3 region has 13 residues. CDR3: CASSKQAQETQYF. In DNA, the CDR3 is TGTGCCAGCAGCAAACAAGCCCAGGAGACCCAGTACTTC.

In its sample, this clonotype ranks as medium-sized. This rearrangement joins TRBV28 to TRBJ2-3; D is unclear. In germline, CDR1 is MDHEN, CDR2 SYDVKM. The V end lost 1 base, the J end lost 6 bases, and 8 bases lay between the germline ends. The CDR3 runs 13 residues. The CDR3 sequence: CASSLSSGDTQYF. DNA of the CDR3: TGTGCCAGCAGTTTATCGTCCGGCGATACGCAGTATTTT.

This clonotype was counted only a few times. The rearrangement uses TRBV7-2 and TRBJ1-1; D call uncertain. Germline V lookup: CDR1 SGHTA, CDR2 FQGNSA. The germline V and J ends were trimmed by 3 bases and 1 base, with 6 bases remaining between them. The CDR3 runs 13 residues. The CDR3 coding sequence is TGTGCCAGCAGCTTGTCCGAGAACACTGAAGCTTTCTTT. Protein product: CASSLSENTEAFF.

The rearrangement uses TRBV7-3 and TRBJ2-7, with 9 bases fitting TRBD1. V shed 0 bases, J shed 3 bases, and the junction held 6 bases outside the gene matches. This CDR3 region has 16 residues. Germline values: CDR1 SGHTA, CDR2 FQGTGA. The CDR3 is CASSLTTGQGGYEQYF. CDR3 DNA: TGTGCCAGCAGCTTAACTACGGGACAGGGAGGCTACGAGCAGTACTTC.

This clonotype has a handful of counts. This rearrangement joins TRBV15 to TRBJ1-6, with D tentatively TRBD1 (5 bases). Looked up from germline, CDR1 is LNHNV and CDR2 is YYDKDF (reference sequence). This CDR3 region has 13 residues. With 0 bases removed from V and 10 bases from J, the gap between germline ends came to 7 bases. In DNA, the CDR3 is TGTGCCACCAGCAGAGATCGGGGGTCACCCCTCCACTTT. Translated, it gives CATSRDRGSPLHF.

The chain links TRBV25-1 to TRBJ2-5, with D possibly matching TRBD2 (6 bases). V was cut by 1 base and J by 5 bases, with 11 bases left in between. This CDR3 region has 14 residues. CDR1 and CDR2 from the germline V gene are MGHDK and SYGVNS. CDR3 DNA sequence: TGTGCCAGCAGTGAATGGCGGGGTCGGGAGACCCAGTACTTC. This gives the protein CASSEWRGRETQYF. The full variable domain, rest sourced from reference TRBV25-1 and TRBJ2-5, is EADIYQTPRYLVIGTGKKITLECSQTMGHDKMYWYQQDPGMELHLIHYSYGVNSTEKGDLSSESTVSRIRTEHFPLTLESARPSHTSQYLCASSEWRGRETQYFGPGTRLLVL.

CDR3 bases: TGTGCCAGCAGCCCGGGACAGGGGGTGTACAATGAGCAGTTCTTC. Its translation is CASSPGQGVYNEQFF. This chain uses TRBV5-6 with TRBJ2-1, with 11 bases identical to TRBD1. The V segment lost 4 bases and the J segment 4 bases; nucleotides outside the gene matches: 4. Germline lookup yields CDR1 SGHDT and CDR2 YYEEEE. The CDR3 spans 15 residues.

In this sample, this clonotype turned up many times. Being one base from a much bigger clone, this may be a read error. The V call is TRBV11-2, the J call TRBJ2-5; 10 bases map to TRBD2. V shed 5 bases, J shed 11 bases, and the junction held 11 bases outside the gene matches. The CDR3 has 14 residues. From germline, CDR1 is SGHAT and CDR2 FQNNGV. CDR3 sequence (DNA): TGTGCCAGCAGCCTAGCGGGAGAGTGGAATGAGCAGTACTTC. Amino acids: CASSLAGEWNEQYF.

In DNA form, the CDR3 reads TGTGCCAGCACTCCCCGGGACAGGGGGCACTCCTACAATGAGCAGTTCTTC. Protein sequence: CASTPRDRGHSYNEQFF. The rearrangement links TRBV28 to TRBJ2-5; TRBD1 aligns across 12 bases. The DNA end is a closer match to TRBJ2-1, so the J assignment may be wrong. CDR3 size: 17 residues. Germline CDR1 and CDR2: MDHEN and SYDVKM.

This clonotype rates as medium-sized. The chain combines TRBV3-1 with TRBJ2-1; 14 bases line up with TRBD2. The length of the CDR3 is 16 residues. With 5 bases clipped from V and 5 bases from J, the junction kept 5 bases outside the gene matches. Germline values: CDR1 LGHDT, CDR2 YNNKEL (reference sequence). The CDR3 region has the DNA TGTGCCAGCAGCGGACTAGCGGGAGGCCGAGACAATGAGCAGTTCTTC. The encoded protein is CASSGLAGGRDNEQFF.

The CDR3 reads CASSLIPRSSYNEQFF. The CDR3 DNA reads TGTGCCAGCAGCTTAATCCCGCGGAGCTCCTACAATGAGCAGTTCTTC. J is TRBJ2-1 and V is TRBV7-2; no clear D. Trimming shortened V by 2 bases and J by 0 bases, and 11 bases separated the two germline ends. The germline CDR1 and CDR2 sequences are SGHTA and FQGNSA. The CDR3 totals 16 residues.

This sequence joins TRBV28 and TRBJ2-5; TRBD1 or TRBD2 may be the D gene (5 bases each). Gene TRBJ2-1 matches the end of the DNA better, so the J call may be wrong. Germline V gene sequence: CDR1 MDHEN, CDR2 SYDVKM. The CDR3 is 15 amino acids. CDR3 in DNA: TGTGCCAGCAGGGGGGTTGACTATCCGTACAATGAGCAGTTCTTC. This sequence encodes CASRGVDYPYNEQFF.

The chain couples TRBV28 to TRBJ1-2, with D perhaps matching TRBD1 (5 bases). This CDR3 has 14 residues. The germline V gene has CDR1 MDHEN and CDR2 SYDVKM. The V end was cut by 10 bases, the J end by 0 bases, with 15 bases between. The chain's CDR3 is CAIQPTETNYGYTF. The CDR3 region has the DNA TGTGCCATACAACCGACAGAAACTAACTATGGCTACACCTTC.

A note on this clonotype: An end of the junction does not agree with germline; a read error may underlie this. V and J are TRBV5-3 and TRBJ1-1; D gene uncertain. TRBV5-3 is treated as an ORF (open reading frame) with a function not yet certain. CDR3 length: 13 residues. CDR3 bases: TGTGCCAGCAGCTTGACCGCGAACACTGAAGCTTTCTTT. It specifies CASSLTANTEAFF.

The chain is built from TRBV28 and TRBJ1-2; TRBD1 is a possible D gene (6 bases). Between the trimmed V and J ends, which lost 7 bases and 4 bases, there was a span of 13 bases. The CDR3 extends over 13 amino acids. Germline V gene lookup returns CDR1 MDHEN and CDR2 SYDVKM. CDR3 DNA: TGTGCCAGCAATACAGGGATTCTCTATGGCTACACCTTC. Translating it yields CASNTGILYGYTF.

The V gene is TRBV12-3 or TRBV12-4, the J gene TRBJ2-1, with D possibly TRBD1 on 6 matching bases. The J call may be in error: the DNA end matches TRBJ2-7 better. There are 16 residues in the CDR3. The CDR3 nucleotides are TGTGCCAGCAGTTTAGTTAATGTAGGGACAATCTACGAGCAGTACTTC. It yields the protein CASSLVNVGTIYEQYF.

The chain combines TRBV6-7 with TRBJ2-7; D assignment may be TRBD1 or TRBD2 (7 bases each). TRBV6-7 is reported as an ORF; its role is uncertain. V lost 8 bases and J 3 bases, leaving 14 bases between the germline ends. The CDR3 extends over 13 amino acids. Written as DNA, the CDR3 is TGTGCCAGCGGGGGGGCAGGGGGCTACGAGCAGTACTTC. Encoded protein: CASGGAGGYEQYF.

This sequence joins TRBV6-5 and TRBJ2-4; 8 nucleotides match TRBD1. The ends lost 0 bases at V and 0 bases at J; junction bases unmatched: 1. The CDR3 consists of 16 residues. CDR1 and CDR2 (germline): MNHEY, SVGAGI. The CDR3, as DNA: TGTGCCAGCAGTTACTCAGGGACAGGAGCCAAAAACATTCAGTACTTC. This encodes CASSYSGTGAKNIQYF.